The 24 T cell receptor beta chains given below trace back to one sample, sequenced in a study of CD8+ T cells in alopecia areata. Extraction of RNA preceded its reverse transcription into cDNA, which served as the sequencing template. Measured with immunoSEQ multiplex PCR; TCRdb has only the in-frame clones, and not every one. Of about 150,000 clones in the sample, 45% to 60% were seen once. Sequenced material: CD8+ T cells sorted from blood, taken at week 0. The receptors shown here come from a human donor with alopecia areata.

The table lists this clone with a few counts. The chain links TRBV29-1 to TRBJ2-2; D possibly matches TRBD1 or TRBD2 (6 bases each). The CDR3 spans 14 residues. Trimming stripped 6 bases from V and 2 bases from J, with 13 bases between. CDR1 and CDR2 (germline): SQVTM, ANQGSEA. The CDR3 protein is CSVAGGPNTGELFF. In DNA form, the CDR3 reads TGCAGCGTAGCTGGGGGGCCCAACACCGGGGAGCTGTTTTTT.

This clone has at least ten counts. J is TRBJ1-4 and V is TRBV5-1, with unresolved D. Germline values: CDR1 SGHRS, CDR2 YFSETQ. The CDR3 has 16 residues. The germline V and J ends were trimmed by 1 base and 0 bases, with 10 bases remaining between them. The CDR3 sequence is CASSLSLFATNEKLFF. Written as DNA, the CDR3 is TGCGCCAGCAGCTTGAGTCTCTTCGCAACTAATGAAAAACTGTTTTTT.

This clone was seen only a few times. CDR3: CASSQERRNYYEQYF. In nucleotides, the CDR3 is TGCGCCAGCAGCCAAGAGCGAAGGAATTACTACGAGCAGTACTTC. This chain links TRBV4-3 with TRBJ2-7; D unresolved. Per the germline V gene, CDR1 is LGHNA and CDR2 is YSLEER. This CDR3 spans 15 amino acids. V dropped 0 bases and J dropped 3 bases, with 12 bases sitting between them.

The CDR3 DNA reads as TGTGCCAGCAGCTTAGTCCGCCAGGGAGAGGGGGATGAGCAGTTCTTC. It translates to CASSLVRQGEGDEQFF. The rearrangement joins TRBV7-6 to TRBJ2-1, with D possibly TRBD1 on 6 matching bases. The CDR3 totals 16 residues. The V gene's germline CDR1 is SGHVS and CDR2 FNYEAQ. The V end lost 1 base, the J end lost 8 bases, and 18 bases lay between the germline ends.

This clone was recorded a few times. This chain joins TRBV30 and TRBJ1-2; 7 bases fit TRBD1. The V gene end was trimmed by 1 base and the J gene end by 6 bases; junction bases not matched to a gene: 2. The CDR3 extends over 12 amino acids. Germline values: CDR1 GTSNPN, CDR2 SVGIG (reference sequence). CDR3 nucleotide sequence: TGTGCCTGGAGTGACACAGGGGATGGCTACACCTTC. Encoded protein: CAWSDTGDGYTF. Full variable domain (missing parts from reference TRBV30 and TRBJ1-2): SQTIHQWPATLVQPVGSPLSLECTVEGTSNPNLYWYRQAAGRGLQLLFYSVGIGQISSEVPQNLSASRPQDRQFILSSKKLLLSDSGFYLCAWSDTGDGYTFGSGTRLTVV.

The chain couples TRBV30 to TRBJ1-2, with TRBD1 identical over 7 bases. CDR1 is GTSNPN and CDR2 is SVGIG in the germline V gene (reference sequence). V trimming: 4 bases; J trimming: 8 bases; junction bases outside the gene matches: 4. The CDR3 is 11 residues long. The CDR3 region is CAWMRGLGYTF. The CDR3 DNA sequence: TGTGCCTGGATGAGGGGGCTAGGCTACACCTTC.

The chain employs TRBV2 and TRBJ1-2, with D possibly being TRBD1 (6 bases). The germline V gene encodes CDR1 SNHLY and CDR2 FYNNEI. This CDR3 has 15 residues. Trimming pared 6 bases from V and 5 bases from J, leaving 19 bases between. CDR3 bases: TGTGCCAGCAGCCATCCTTCACAGGGAGGTTATGGCTACACCTTC. Translating it yields CASSHPSQGGYGYTF.

The rearrangement uses TRBV27 and TRBJ1-1; no definite D call. Trimming shortened V by 2 bases and J by 2 bases, and 6 bases separated the two germline ends. The CDR3 covers 13 residues. Germline lookup yields CDR1 MNHEY and CDR2 SMNVEV (reference sequence). The chain's CDR3 is CASSLMANTEAFF. The DNA for the CDR3 is TGTGCCAGCAGTTTAATGGCCAACACTGAAGCTTTCTTT.

V and J are TRBV15 and TRBJ2-2, with a weak D call TRBD2 (5 bases). The V end lost 0 bases, the J end lost 0 bases, and 17 bases lay between the germline ends. Germline V gives CDR1 LNHNV, CDR2 YYDKDF (reference sequence). The CDR3 length is 19 residues. CDR3 bases: TGTGCCACCAGCAGAGATTTGATGCGAGGACTCCCGAACACCGGGGAGCTGTTTTTT. Translation: CATSRDLMRGLPNTGELFF. The full variable domain, with the rest looked up from reference TRBV15 and TRBJ2-2, is DAMVIQNPRYQVTQFGKPVTLSCSQTLNHNVMYWYQQKSSQAPKLLFHYYDKDFNNEADTPDNFQSRRPNTSFCFLDIRSPGLGDTAMYLCATSRDLMRGLPNTGELFFGEGSRLTVL.

The genes are TRBV14 and TRBJ1-2; D remains ambiguous. The germline V gene encodes CDR1 SGHDN and CDR2 FVKESK. V was clipped by 0 bases and J by 8 bases, with 7 bases between them. There are 12 residues in the CDR3. CDR3 sequence reads: CASSQDLEGYTF. CDR3 sequence (DNA): TGTGCCAGCAGCCAAGATCTTGAGGGCTACACCTTC. The full variable domain, rest sourced from reference TRBV14 and TRBJ1-2, is EAGVTQFPSHSVIEKGQTVTLRCDPISGHDNLYWYRRVMGKEIKFLLHFVKESKQDESGMPNNRFLAERTGGTYSTLKVQPAELEDSGVYFCASSQDLEGYTFGSGTRLTVV.

The chain couples TRBV7-2 to TRBJ2-7, with 8 bases aligning to TRBD2. The CDR3 sequence is 13 residues long. Germline trimming cut 4 bases from V and 7 bases from J; bases unmatched to any gene: 6. Germline lookup yields CDR1 SGHTA and CDR2 FQGNSA. CDR3 in amino acids: CASSSGGAWEQYF. In nucleotides, the CDR3 is TGTGCCAGCAGCTCCGGGGGGGCGTGGGAGCAGTACTTC.

The chain has TRBV5-4 and TRBJ2-7; 7 bases line up with TRBD1. The germline CDR1 and CDR2 sequences are SGHNT and YYREEE (reference sequence). Trimming removed 4 bases from V and 8 bases from J; junction bases left unmatched: 15. The length of the CDR3 is 15 residues. CDR3 DNA sequence: TGTGCCAGCAGCCCGCGGACAGGTGAAATCTTAAAGCAGTACTTC. Protein: CASSPRTGEILKQYF.

By share, this clone ranks as medium-sized (0.01 to 0.1%). CDR3 sequence (DNA): TGTGCTAGTGGATTGAGCACCCTGAAGAGAGTGATCTATGGCTACACCTTC. Residues: CASGLSTLKRVIYGYTF. V gene TRBV12-5 combines with J gene TRBJ1-2, with D uncertain. This CDR3 comprises 17 residues. Trimming took off 6 bases at V and 4 bases at J, with 24 bases between the two ends. CDR1 is LGHNT, CDR2 FRNRAP, per germline.

The chain couples TRBV15 to TRBJ2-6, with 7 bases matching TRBD2. In germline, CDR1 is LNHNV, CDR2 YYDKDF (reference sequence). The CDR3 runs 20 residues. V dropped 0 bases and J dropped 1; count of bases not matched to a gene: 12. The CDR3 DNA reads as TGTGCCACCAGCAGAGATCATGCGGGGGATGAGTATTCTGGGGCCAACGTCCTGACTTTC. This encodes CATSRDHAGDEYSGANVLTF.

In this sample, this clone turned up a few times. The chain employs TRBV25-1 and TRBJ1-1; D remains unclear. Trimming shortened V by 3 bases and J by 1 base, and 9 bases separated the two germline ends. The CDR3 has 14 residues. Germline CDR1 reads MGHDK; CDR2 reads SYGVNS. The CDR3 protein is CASSDRTENTEAFF. The CDR3 DNA reads as TGTGCCAGCAGTGACAGGACGGAGAACACTGAAGCTTTCTTT.

V and J are TRBV14 and TRBJ1-6, with 9 bases fitting TRBD1. J was trimmed by 7 bases and V by 2 bases; bases with no gene match: 6. Germline CDR1 reads SGHDN; CDR2 reads FVKESK. CDR3 length: 16 amino acids. Here the CDR3 DNA reads TGTGCCAGCAGCCAATTTACCGGGACAGGGAATTCACCCCTCCACTTT. This codes for CASSQFTGTGNSPLHF.

CDR3 sequence: CASGRDYEQYF. CDR3 nucleotide sequence: TGTGCTAGTGGCCGGGACTACGAGCAGTACTTC. This chain links TRBV12-5 with TRBJ2-7; D possibly corresponds to TRBD2 (5 bases). The CDR3 length is 11 residues. V was clipped by 6 bases and J by 3 bases, with 6 bases between them. Germline-derived CDR1 and CDR2 are LGHNT and FRNRAP.

The chain recombines TRBV30 with TRBJ2-5, with D perhaps TRBD2 (5 bases). The closer fit of TRBJ2-7 to the DNA end suggests the J call may be wrong. Germline V lookup: CDR1 GTSNPN, CDR2 SVGIG (reference sequence). This CDR3 is 12 amino acids long. The CDR3 loop is CAWSVGDYEQYF. The CDR3 region has the DNA TGTGCCTGGAGTGTCGGGGATTACGAGCAGTACTTC.

The V call is TRBV11-2, the J call TRBJ2-7, with 7 bases identical to TRBD2. CDR1 is SGHAT, CDR2 FQNNGV, per germline. This CDR3 comprises 14 residues. V shed 3 bases, J shed 3 bases, and the junction held 5 bases outside the gene matches. Here the CDR3 reads CASSLGGGLYEQYF. CDR3 nucleotides: TGTGCCAGCAGCTTGGGCGGGGGACTCTACGAGCAGTACTTC.

This clone has more than one count but fewer than ten. The chain recombines TRBV10-3 with TRBJ1-2; D is unclear. Germline lookup yields CDR1 ENHRY and CDR2 SYGVKD. Trimming stripped 2 bases from V and 6 bases from J, with 10 bases between. This CDR3 spans 13 amino acids. CDR3 sequence reads: CAISEQKIDGYTF. CDR3 nucleotides: TGTGCCATCAGTGAGCAGAAGATCGATGGCTACACCTTC.

This rearrangement joins TRBV29-1 to TRBJ2-7; TRBD1 matches at 9 bases. Germline V gene lookup returns CDR1 SQVTM and CDR2 ANQGSEA. The CDR3 length is 15 residues. V shed 0 bases, J shed 3 bases, and the junction held 6 bases outside the gene matches. The CDR3 DNA reads as TGCAGCGTTGAAGAACTATCGGGACAGGGCTACGAGCAGTACTTC. This translates into CSVEELSGQGYEQYF.

This chain's CDR3 is CASSWQGNNEQFF. The CDR3 nucleotides read TGCGCCAGCAGCTGGCAGGGTAACAATGAGCAGTTCTTC. The chain links TRBV5-1 to TRBJ2-1, with D perhaps TRBD1 (5 bases). V was trimmed by 3 bases and J by 5 bases, leaving 9 bases between them. This CDR3 comprises 13 residues. Germline values: CDR1 SGHRS, CDR2 YFSETQ. The entire variable domain, with the rest obtained from reference TRBV5-1 and TRBJ2-1, is as follows: KAGVTQTPRYLIKTRGQQVTLSCSPISGHRSVSWYQQTPGQGLQFLFEYFSETQRNKGNFPGRFSGRQFSNSRSEMNVSTLELGDSALYLCASSWQGNNEQFFGPGTRLTVL.

The V and J genes are TRBV13 and TRBJ1-5; D call uncertain. The V gene lost 3 bases and the J gene lost 4 bases, with 4 bases spanning the gap. The CDR3 is 12 amino acids. Germline values: CDR1 PRHDT, CDR2 FYEKMQ (reference sequence). CDR3 loop: CASSFRNQPQHF. For the CDR3, the DNA is TGTGCCAGCAGCTTCAGGAATCAGCCCCAGCATTTT.

The chain carries TRBV9 and TRBJ2-1, with D perhaps TRBD1 (5 bases). V was clipped by 3 bases and J by 5 bases, with 21 bases between them. CDR1 and CDR2 from the germline V gene are SGDLS and YYNGEE. This CDR3 spans 17 amino acids. DNA for the CDR3: TGTGCCAGCAGCGCTTACTCCAGGGTCGACGAGAACAATGAGCAGTTCTTC. Amino acids: CASSAYSRVDENNEQFF. Full variable domain (rest looked up from reference TRBV9 and TRBJ2-1): DSGVTQTPKHLITATGQRVTLRCSPRSGDLSVYWYQQSLDQGLQFLIQYYNGEERAKGNILERFSAQQFPDLHSELNLSSLELGDSALYFCASSAYSRVDENNEQFFGPGTRLTVL.